A selection of T cell receptor beta chains follows, all from one sample in a study of cytomegalovirus exposure and HLA in healthy donors. Method: immunoSEQ multiplex PCR; TCRdb's copy keeps in-frame clones and lacks some. Seen here are 110,000 or so clones, 77% observed once, and the top ten hold approximately 11%. Sequenced sample: PBMCs. These receptors were collected from a middle-aged man in good health and CMV-seropositive. CDR3s include the opening cysteine and the closing phenylalanine or tryptophan. D genes are given only for firm matches. Clone sizes are given selectively: once, few, many, or a class where the clone is expanded.

V,D,J,size,DNA,CDR3
TRBV7-9,-,TRBJ1-2,-,TGTGCCAGCAGCTTACAGGGTACCATTAACTATGGCTACACCTTC,CASSLQGTINYGYTF
TRBV4-1,-,TRBJ1-5,-,TGCGCCAGCAGCCAAGATTTCCTCGGGCAGCCCCAGCATTTT,CASSQDFLGQPQHF
TRBV28,TRBD1,TRBJ1-2,-,TGTGCAGCGGGACAGGGTTTGAACTATGGCTACACCTTC,CAAGQGLNYGYTF
TRBV11-2,TRBD1,TRBJ2-3,-,TGTGCCAGCAGCCTCGGACAGGGGGGCACAGATACGCAGTATTTT,CASSLGQGGTDTQYF
TRBV5-1,TRBD2,TRBJ2-5,-,TGCGCCAGCAGCTTGGAATCCAGCGGGGGGTTGGAAGAGACCCAGTACTTC,CASSLESSGGLEETQYF
TRBV9,-,TRBJ2-7,-,TGTGCCAGCAGCCCCAGGGGCGCCTACGAGCAGTACTTC,CASSPRGAYEQYF
TRBV13,-,TRBJ1-4,-,TGTGCCAGCAGTCCTAGGGGCAGCATTAATGAAAAACTGTTTTTT,CASSPRGSINEKLFF
TRBV6-5,-,TRBJ1-4,once,TGTGCCAGCAGGGGAGGAACGGGAAAACTGTTTTTT,CASRGGTGKLFF
TRBV4-2,-,TRBJ2-5,once,TGTGCCAGCAGCCAAGATCCCAGCATTAAGCAGGGCCAAGAGACCCAGTACTTC,CASSQDPSIKQGQETQYF
TRBV27,-,TRBJ2-5,few,TGTGCCAGCAGTTTACAGGGGGACCGGGGGGGAGTTGAGACCCAGTACTTC,CASSLQGDRGGVETQYF
TRBV6-5,TRBD1,TRBJ1-5,-,TGTGCCAGCAGTTCCAACCGGGACAGGACTCAGCCCCAGCATTTT,CASSSNRDRTQPQHF
TRBV28,TRBD2,TRBJ2-5,-,TGTGCCAGCAGTTTACTGGGGGCGGGAGGTCAAGAGACCCAGTACTTC,CASSLLGAGGQETQYF
TRBV21-1,-,TRBJ2-5,-,TGTGCCAAGACAGCGGGGCAGACCCAGTACTTC,CAKTAGQTQYF
TRBV9,TRBD1,TRBJ2-3,few,TGTGCCAGCAGCTCTCGCGGGACAGGGGATGTTGGCCGCCCTCCAGATACGCAGTATTTT,CASSSRGTGDVGRPPDTQYF
TRBV7-8,TRBD2,TRBJ2-1,-,TGTGCCAGCAGCTTACGACTAGCGGGGGGGCCTGAGGGGCCCCTCAATGAGCAGTTCTTC,CASSLRLAGGPEGPLNEQFF
TRBV5-6,-,TRBJ2-5,-,TGTGCCAGCAGCTTTTCGGGTTGGGAGACCCAGTACTTC,CASSFSGWETQYF
TRBV5-5,TRBD1,TRBJ1-6,-,TGTGCCAGCAGTTTGACAGGGGCGATTGGTAATTCACCCCTCCACTTT,CASSLTGAIGNSPLHF
TRBV5-6,-,TRBJ1-2,-,TGTGCCAGCAGCGCTCAACAGGGAGCCTATGGCTACACCTTC,CASSAQQGAYGYTF
TRBV9,-,TRBJ2-5,-,TGTGCCAGCAGCCAGCCGGCGGGACTTCAAGAGACCCAGTACTTC,CASSQPAGLQETQYF
TRBV5-4,-,TRBJ2-7,once,TGTGCCAGCAGCGCAGAACTACTCAGCTCCTACGAGCAGTACTTC,CASSAELLSSYEQYF
TRBV7-2,-,TRBJ2-6,-,TGTGCCAGCAGCAACAGGGTGACAGGGGCCAACGTCCTGACTTTC,CASSNRVTGANVLTF
TRBV7-8,TRBD1,TRBJ2-2,few,TGTGCCAGCAGCAGAGGGACAGGGAGCGGGGAGCTGTTTTTT,CASSRGTGSGELFF
TRBV6-5,TRBD2,TRBJ2-2,-,TGTGCCAGCAGTCGCGGGGGGGCGGACGGGGAGCTGTTTTTT,CASSRGGADGELFF
TRBV10-3,TRBD1,TRBJ2-2,-,TGTGCCATCAGTGGCCGACAGGGGAACACCGGGGAGCTGTTTTTT,CAISGRQGNTGELFF